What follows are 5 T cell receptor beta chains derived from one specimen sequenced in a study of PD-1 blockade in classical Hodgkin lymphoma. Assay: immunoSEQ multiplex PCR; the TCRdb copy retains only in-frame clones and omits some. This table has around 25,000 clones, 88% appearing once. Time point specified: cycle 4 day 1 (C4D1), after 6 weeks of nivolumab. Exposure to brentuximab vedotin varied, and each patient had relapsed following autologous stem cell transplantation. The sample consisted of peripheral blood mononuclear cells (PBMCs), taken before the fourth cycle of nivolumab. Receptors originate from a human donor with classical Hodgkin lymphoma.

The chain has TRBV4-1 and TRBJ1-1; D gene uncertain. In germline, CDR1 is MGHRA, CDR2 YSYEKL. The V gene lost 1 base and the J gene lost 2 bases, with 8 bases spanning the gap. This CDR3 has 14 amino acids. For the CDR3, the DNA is TGCGCCAGCAGCCAAGGCCTCAGAAACACTGAAGCTTTCTTT. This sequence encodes CASSQGLRNTEAFF.

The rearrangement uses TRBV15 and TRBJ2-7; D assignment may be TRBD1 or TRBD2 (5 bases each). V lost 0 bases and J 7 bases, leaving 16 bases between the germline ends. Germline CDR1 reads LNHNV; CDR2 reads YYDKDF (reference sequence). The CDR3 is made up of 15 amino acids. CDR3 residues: CATSRDLGMGEEQYF. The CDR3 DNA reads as TGTGCCACCAGCAGAGATCTGGGCATGGGGGAGGAGCAGTACTTC.

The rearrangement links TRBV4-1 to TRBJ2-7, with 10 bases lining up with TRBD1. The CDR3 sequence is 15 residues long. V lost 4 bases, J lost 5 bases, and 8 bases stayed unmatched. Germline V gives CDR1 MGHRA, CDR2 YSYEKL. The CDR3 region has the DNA TGCGCCAGCAGCCCTCGAGGACAGGGGGTCCACGAGCAGTACTTC. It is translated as CASSPRGQGVHEQYF.

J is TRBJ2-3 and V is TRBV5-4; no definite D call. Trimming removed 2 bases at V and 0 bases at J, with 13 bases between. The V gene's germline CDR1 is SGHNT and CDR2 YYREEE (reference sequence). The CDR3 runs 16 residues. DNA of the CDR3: TGTGCCAGCAGCTTCGGCGCCCCACCTAGCACAGATACGCAGTATTTT. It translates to CASSFGAPPSTDTQYF.

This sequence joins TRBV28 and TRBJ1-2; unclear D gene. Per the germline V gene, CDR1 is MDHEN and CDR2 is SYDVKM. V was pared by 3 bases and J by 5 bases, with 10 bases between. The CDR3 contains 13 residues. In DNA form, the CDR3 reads TGTGCCAGCAGTTTGGAGGCGTCATATGGCTACACCTTC. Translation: CASSLEASYGYTF.